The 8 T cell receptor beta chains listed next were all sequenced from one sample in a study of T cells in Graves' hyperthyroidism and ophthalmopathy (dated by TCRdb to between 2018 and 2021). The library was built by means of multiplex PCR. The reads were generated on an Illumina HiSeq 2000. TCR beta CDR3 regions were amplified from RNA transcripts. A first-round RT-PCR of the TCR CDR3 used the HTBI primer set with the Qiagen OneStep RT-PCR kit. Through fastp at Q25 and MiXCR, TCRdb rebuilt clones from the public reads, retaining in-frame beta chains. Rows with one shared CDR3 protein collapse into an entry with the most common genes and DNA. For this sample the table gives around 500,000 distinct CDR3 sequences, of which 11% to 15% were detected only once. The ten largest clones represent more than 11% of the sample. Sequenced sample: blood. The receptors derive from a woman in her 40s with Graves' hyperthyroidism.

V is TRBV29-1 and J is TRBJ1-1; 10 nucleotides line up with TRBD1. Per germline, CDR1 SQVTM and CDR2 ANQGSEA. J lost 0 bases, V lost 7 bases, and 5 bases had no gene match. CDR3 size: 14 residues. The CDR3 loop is CSAATGGLNTEAFF. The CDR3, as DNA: TGCAGCGCTGCGACAGGGGGCCTGAACACTGAAGCTTTCTTT.

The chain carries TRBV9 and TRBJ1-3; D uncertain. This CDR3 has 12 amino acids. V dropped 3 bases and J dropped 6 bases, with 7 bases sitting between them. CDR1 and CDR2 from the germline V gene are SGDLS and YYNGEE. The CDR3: CASSEGENTIYF. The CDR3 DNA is TGTGCCAGCAGCGAGGGAGAAAACACCATATATTTT.

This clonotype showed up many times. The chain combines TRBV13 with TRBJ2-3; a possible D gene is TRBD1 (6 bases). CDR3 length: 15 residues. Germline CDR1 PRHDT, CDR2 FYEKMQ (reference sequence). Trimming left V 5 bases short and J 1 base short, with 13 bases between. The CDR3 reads CASSQTDSGTDTQYF. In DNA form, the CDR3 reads TGTGCCAGCAGCCAAACGGACAGCGGCACAGATACGCAGTATTTT.

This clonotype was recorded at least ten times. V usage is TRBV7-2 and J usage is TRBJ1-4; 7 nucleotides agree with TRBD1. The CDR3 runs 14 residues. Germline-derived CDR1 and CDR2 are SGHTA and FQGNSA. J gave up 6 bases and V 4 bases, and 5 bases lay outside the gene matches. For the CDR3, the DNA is TGTGCCAGCAGCTATGACAGGGAGGATGAAAAACTGTTTTTT. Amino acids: CASSYDREDEKLFF.

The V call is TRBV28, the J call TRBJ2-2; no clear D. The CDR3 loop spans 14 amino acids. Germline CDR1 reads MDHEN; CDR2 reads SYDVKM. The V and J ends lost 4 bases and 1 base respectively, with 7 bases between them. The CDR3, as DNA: TGTGCCAGCAGTTCGGTAGGGAACACCGGGGAGCTGTTTTTT. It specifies CASSSVGNTGELFF.

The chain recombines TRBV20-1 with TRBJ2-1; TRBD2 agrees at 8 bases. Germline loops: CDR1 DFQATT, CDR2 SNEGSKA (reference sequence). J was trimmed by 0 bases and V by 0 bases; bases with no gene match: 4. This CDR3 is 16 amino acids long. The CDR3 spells CSARELAANSYNEQFF. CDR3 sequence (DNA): TGCAGTGCTAGAGAACTAGCGGCTAACTCCTACAATGAGCAGTTCTTC.

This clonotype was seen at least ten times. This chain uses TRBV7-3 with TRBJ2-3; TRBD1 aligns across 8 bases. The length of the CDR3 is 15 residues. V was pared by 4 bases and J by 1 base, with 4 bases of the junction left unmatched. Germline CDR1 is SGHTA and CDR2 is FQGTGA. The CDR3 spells CASSYGQGGTDTQYF. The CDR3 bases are TGTGCCAGCAGCTATGGACAGGGCGGCACAGATACGCAGTATTTT. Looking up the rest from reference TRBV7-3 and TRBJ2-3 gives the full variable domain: GAGVSQTPSNKVTEKGKYVELRCDPISGHTALYWYRQSLGQGPEFLIYFQGTGAADDSGLPNDRFFAVRPEGSVSTLKIQRTERGDSAVYLCASSYGQGGTDTQYFGPGTRLTVL.

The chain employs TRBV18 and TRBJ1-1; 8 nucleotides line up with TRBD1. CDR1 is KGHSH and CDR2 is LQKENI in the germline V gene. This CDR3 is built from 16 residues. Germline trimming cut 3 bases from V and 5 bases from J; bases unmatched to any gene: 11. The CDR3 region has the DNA TGTGCCAGCTCACCGACCAACCCGACAGGGGCAACTGAAGCTTTCTTT. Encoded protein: CASSPTNPTGATEAFF.